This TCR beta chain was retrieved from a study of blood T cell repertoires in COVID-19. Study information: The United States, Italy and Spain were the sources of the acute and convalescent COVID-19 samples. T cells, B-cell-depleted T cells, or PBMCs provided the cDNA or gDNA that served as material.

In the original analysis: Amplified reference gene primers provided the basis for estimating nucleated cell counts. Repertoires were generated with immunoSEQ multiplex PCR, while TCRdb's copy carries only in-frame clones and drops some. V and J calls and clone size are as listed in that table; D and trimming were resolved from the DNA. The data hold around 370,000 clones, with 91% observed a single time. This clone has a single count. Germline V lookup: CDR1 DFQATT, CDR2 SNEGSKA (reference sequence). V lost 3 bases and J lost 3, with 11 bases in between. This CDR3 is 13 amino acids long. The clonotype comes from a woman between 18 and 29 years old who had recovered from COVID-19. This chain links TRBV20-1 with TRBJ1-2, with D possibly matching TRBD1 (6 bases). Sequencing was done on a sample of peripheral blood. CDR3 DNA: TGCAGTGCTAGTGGCGGACAGTACTATGGCTACACCTTC. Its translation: CSASGGQYYGYTF.